The rows below give T cell receptor beta chains drawn from one sample of a study of T cells in Graves' hyperthyroidism and ophthalmopathy. TCRdb reprocessed the multiplex PCR reads via MiXCR and lists one record per CDR3 protein. The sample lists more than 300,000 distinct CDR3 sequences, 13% occurring once. Source material: blood. These receptors were taken from a woman aged 18-29 years with Graves' hyperthyroidism. The CDR3 runs from the conserved cysteine through the conserved F or W. D genes are given only for firm matches. Clone size is given for some rows only: seen once, a few or many times, or a class if the clone is expanded.

d_call clone_size j_call v_call cdr3_nt cdr3_aa
TRBD2 many TRBJ2-1 TRBV11-1 TGTGCCAGCAGCTCAGGACTAGCGGGAGGTGAAGGTGAGCAGTTCTTC CASSSGLAGGEGEQFF
TRBD2 many TRBJ2-1 TRBV19 TGTGCCAGTAGTCCTTTCGGGGGGTGGGGCTCCTACAATGAGCAGTTCTTC CASSPFGGWGSYNEQFF
NA many TRBJ2-1 TRBV7-9 TGTGCCAGCAGCTGGGGGGCAGCGGGGAATGAGCAGTTCTTC CASSWGAAGNEQFF
NA few TRBJ1-4 TRBV30 TGTGCCTGGGCGGGGCAGGGAGGAGAAAAACTGTTTTTT CAWAGQGGEKLFF
TRBD1 NA TRBJ2-4 TRBV6-1 TGTGCCAGCAGTGACGACAGGGTCTCCGTTCAGTACTTC CASSDDRVSVQYF
NA many TRBJ1-1 TRBV20-1 TGCAGTGCTAGAAGCGCTACAGGGCTGGGGACTGAAGCTTTCTTT CSARSATGLGTEAFF
NA many TRBJ2-1 TRBV20-1 TGCAGTGCTAGCAGGGGAGAATCCAATGAGCAGTTCTTC CSASRGESNEQFF
NA many TRBJ2-7 TRBV29-1 TGCAGCGTTGCGACACCCGCCTACGAGCAGTACTTC CSVATPAYEQYF
TRBD1 many TRBJ1-5 TRBV2 TGTGCCAGCAGCGGACAGGGAAGCAATCAGCCCCAGCATTTT CASSGQGSNQPQHF
TRBD1 NA TRBJ2-1 TRBV6-6 TGTGCCAGCAGTTACGGACAGGGGGCGGGCAATGAGCAGTTCTTC CASSYGQGAGNEQFF